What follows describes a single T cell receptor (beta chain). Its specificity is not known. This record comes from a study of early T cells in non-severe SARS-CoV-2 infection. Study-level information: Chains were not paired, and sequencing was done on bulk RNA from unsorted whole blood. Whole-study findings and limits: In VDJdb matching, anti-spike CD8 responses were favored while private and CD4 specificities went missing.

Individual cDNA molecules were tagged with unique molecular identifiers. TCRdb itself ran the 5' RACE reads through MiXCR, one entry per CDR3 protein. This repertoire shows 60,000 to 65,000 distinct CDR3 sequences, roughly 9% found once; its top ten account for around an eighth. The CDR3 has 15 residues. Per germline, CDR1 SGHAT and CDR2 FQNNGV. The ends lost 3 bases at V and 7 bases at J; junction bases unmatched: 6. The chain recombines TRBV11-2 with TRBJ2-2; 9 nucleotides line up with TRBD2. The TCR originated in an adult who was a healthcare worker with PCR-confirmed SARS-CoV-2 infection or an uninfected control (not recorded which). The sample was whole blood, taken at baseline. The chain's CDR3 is CASSFSSGMGGELFF. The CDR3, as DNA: TGTGCCAGCAGCTTCTCTAGCGGGATGGGCGGGGAGCTGTTTTTT.